Listed here are 10 T cell receptor beta chains from one sample, sequenced in a study of blood T cell repertoires in COVID-19. Clones were read by immunoSEQ multiplex PCR, and TCRdb kept only the in-frame ones, dropping some. The sample includes over 250,000 clones, around 89% of them seen just once. The sequenced material came from peripheral blood. These TCRs come from a woman aged 40 to 49 who had recovered from COVID-19.

The rearrangement links TRBV9 to TRBJ1-1, with D perhaps matching TRBD1 (6 bases). CDR3 length: 15 residues. V lost 0 bases, J lost 3 bases, and 12 bases lay in between. The germline gives CDR1 SGDLS, CDR2 YYNGEE. The CDR3 DNA reads TGTGCCAGCAGCGTAGGTTCCAGGGGAGACACTGAAGCTTTCTTT. Its protein product is CASSVGSRGDTEAFF.

The chain links TRBV5-4 to TRBJ2-3; tentatively, D is TRBD2 (5 bases). CDR1 is SGHNT and CDR2 is YYREEE in the germline V gene (reference sequence). The CDR3 runs to 15 residues. V lost 6 bases to trimming and J lost 4 bases, with 18 bases between them. DNA for the CDR3: TGTGCCAGCATACAAACCCCAACGCGGGCAGATACGCAGTATTTT. Its translation: CASIQTPTRADTQYF.

J is TRBJ2-7 and V is TRBV28; the D is unclear. This CDR3 spans 14 amino acids. Germline V gene sequence: CDR1 MDHEN, CDR2 SYDVKM. The ends were cut back, 7 bases at V and 2 bases at J, with 15 bases in the middle. CDR3 amino acids: CASTPRRSPYEQYF. The CDR3 coding sequence is TGTGCCAGCACACCCCGACGGAGCCCCTACGAGCAGTACTTC.

CDR3 sequence reads: CASSYGREGQGQFF. The CDR3 DNA sequence: TGTGCCAGCAGTTACGGGCGGGAGGGCCAGGGGCAGTTCTTC. The V and J genes are TRBV6-5 and TRBJ2-1; TRBD2 matches at 9 bases. The CDR3 has 14 amino acids. V was pared by 2 bases and J by 12 bases, with 8 bases of the junction left unmatched. Germline V CDR1 and CDR2: MNHEY, SVGAGI.

V usage is TRBV3-1 (or the pseudogene TRBV3-2) and J usage is TRBJ2-1, with 7 nucleotides matching TRBD2. The CDR3 has 15 amino acids. Per the germline V gene, CDR1 is LGHDT and CDR2 is YNNKEL (reference sequence). The V segment lost 3 bases and the J segment 8 bases; nucleotides outside the gene matches: 10. CDR3 amino acids: CASSQGVGGSHEQFF. The CDR3 region has the DNA TGTGCCAGCAGCCAGGGGGTCGGCGGGAGCCATGAGCAGTTCTTC.

V gene TRBV19 combines with J gene TRBJ1-6, with TRBD1 identical over 7 bases. Germline assignment: CDR1 LNHDA and CDR2 SQIVND (reference sequence). V dropped 7 bases and J dropped 9; count of bases not matched to a gene: 9. There are 14 residues in the CDR3. This CDR3 reads CASTEQGMGSPLHF. The CDR3 DNA follows: TGTGCCAGTACGGAACAGGGGATGGGTTCACCCCTCCACTTT.

The chain employs TRBV7-9 and TRBJ2-5; weak D call: TRBD2 (6 bases). Trimming took off 5 bases at V and 2 bases at J, with 9 bases between the two ends. Per the germline V gene, CDR1 is SEHNR and CDR2 is FQNEAQ (reference sequence). CDR3 length: 13 residues. DNA of the CDR3: TGTGCCAGCAGCCCCGGAGGGCAAGAGACCCAGTACTTC. This translates into CASSPGGQETQYF. Drawing the rest from reference TRBV7-9 and TRBJ2-5, the complete variable domain is DTGVSQNPRHKITKRGQNVTFRCDPISEHNRLYWYRQTLGQGPEFLTYFQNEAQLEKSRLLSDRFSAERPKGSFSTLEIQRTEQGDSAMYLCASSPGGQETQYFGPGTRLLVL.

The chain employs TRBV6-5 and TRBJ2-5; TRBD2 matches at 8 bases. Looked up from germline, CDR1 is MNHEY and CDR2 is SVGAGI. The CDR3 length is 14 residues. V lost 6 bases to trimming and J lost 5 bases; unmatched junction nucleotides: 8. The CDR3 loop is CASRSSGLGETQYF. The CDR3 DNA reads TGTGCCAGCAGATCTAGCGGGCTAGGGGAGACCCAGTACTTC.

The rearrangement joins TRBV30 to TRBJ2-3, with no clear D. The CDR3 has 15 residues. V gave up 8 bases and J gave up 3 bases, with 21 bases separating them. The germline V gene has CDR1 GTSNPN and CDR2 SVGIG (reference sequence). In DNA form, the CDR3 reads TGTGCCACCCCCAGGTTCGCCCTTCATACAGATACGCAGTATTTT. It specifies CATPRFALHTDTQYF.

This clone has more than one count but fewer than ten. CDR3: CASSFPQGQVTF. CDR3 DNA: TGTGCCAGCAGTTTCCCCCAGGGTCAGGTGACCTTC. The chain links TRBV28 to TRBJ1-2; possibly TRBD1 for D (5 bases). The length of the CDR3 is 12 residues. V lost 3 bases and J lost 14, with 16 bases in between. In germline, CDR1 is MDHEN, CDR2 SYDVKM.